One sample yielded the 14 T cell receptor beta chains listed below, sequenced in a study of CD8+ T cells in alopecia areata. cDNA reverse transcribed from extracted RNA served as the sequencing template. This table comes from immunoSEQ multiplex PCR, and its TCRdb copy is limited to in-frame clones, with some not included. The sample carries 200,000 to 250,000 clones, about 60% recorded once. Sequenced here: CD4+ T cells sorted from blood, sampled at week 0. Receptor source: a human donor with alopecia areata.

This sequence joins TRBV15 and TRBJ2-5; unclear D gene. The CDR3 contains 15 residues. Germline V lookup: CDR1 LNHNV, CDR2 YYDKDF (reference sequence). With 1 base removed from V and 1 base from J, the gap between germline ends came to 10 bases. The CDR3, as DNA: TGTGCCACCAGCAGAGGAATGCAGTCCCAAGAGACCCAGTACTTC. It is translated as CATSRGMQSQETQYF.

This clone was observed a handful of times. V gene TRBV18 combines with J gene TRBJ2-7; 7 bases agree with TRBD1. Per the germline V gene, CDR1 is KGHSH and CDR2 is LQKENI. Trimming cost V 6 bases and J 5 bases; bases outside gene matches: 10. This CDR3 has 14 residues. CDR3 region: CASSDQGVRNEQYF. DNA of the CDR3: TGTGCCAGCTCGGACCAGGGGGTTCGGAACGAGCAGTACTTC.

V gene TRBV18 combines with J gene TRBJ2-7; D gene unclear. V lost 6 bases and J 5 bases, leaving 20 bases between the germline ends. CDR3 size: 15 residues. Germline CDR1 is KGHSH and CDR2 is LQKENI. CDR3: CASSPEGFKGNEQYF. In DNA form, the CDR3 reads TGTGCCAGCTCCCCAGAAGGGTTTAAGGGCAACGAGCAGTACTTC.

The CDR3 bases are TGTGCCAGCAGTGTCCAGGGGGCTAGGGAGACCCAGTACTTC. Residues: CASSVQGARETQYF. The rearrangement uses TRBV2 and TRBJ2-5, with 8 nucleotides matching TRBD1. V lost 4 bases and J lost 5; bases outside the gene matches: 6. This CDR3 has 14 amino acids. The V gene's germline CDR1 is SNHLY and CDR2 FYNNEI.

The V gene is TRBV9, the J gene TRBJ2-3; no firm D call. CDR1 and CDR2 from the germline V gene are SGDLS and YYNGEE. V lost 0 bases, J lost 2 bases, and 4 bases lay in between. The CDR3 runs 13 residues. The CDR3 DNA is TGTGCCAGCAGCGTAGGGTTCACAGATACGCAGTATTTT. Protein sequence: CASSVGFTDTQYF.

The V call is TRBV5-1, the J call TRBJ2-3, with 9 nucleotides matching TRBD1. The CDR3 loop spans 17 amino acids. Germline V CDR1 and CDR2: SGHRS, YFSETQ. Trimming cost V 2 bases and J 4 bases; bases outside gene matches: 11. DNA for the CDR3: TGCGCCAGCAGCTTAAACCCCGGGACAGGGATCGCAGATACGCAGTATTTT. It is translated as CASSLNPGTGIADTQYF.

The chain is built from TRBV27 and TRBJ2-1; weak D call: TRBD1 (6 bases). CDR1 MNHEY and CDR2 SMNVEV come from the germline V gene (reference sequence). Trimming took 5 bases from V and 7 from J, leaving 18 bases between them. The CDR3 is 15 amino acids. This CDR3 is CASSPTGTDWNEQFF. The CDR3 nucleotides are TGTGCCAGCAGTCCTACAGGGACCGATTGGAATGAGCAGTTCTTC.

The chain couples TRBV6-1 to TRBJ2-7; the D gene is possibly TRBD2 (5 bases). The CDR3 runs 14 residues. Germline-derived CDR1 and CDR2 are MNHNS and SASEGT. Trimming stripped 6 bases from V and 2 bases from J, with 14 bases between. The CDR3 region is CASRTDLSTYEQYF. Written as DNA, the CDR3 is TGTGCCAGCAGGACGGACTTATCGACCTACGAGCAGTACTTC.

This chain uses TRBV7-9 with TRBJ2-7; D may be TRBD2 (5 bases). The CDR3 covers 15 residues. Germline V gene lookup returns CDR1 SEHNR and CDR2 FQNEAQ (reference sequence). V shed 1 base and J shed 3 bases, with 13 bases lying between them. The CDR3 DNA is TGTGCCAGCAGCTTAGAGAGCGGAGCCTACTACGAGCAGTACTTC. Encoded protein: CASSLESGAYYEQYF.

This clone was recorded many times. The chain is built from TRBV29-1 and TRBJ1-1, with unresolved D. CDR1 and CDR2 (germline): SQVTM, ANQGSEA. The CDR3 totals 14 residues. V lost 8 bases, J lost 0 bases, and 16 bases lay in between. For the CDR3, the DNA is TGCAGCCATACCTTAAATCCGCTGAACACTGAAGCTTTCTTT. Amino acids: CSHTLNPLNTEAFF.

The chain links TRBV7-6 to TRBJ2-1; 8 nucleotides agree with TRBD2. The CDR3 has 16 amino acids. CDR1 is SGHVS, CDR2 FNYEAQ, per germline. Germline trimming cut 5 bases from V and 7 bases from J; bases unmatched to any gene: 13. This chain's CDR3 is CASSLGLGGGRNEQFF. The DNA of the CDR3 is TGTGCCAGCAGCCTGGGATTGGGAGGCGGGAGGAATGAGCAGTTCTTC.

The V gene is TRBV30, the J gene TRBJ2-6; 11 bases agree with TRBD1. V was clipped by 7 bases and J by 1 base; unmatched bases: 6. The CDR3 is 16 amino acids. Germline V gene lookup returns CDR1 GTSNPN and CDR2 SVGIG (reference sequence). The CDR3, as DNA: TGTGCCTCGTCCCGGGACAGGGGGTCTGGGGCCAACGTCCTGACTTTC. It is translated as CASSRDRGSGANVLTF.

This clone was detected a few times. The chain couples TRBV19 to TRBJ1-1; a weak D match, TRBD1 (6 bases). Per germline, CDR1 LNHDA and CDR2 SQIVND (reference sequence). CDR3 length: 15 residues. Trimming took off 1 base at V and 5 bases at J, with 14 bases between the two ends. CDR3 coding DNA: TGTGCCAGTAGTATAGCCGCCAGGGGAAATACTGAAGCTTTCTTT. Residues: CASSIAARGNTEAFF.

CDR3 bases: TGTGCCAGCAGCTTGACGGGACAGGGTTTTGAGCAGTTCTTC. Translation gives CASSLTGQGFEQFF. The rearrangement links TRBV7-2 to TRBJ2-1; 9 nucleotides line up with TRBD1. The CDR3 sequence is 14 residues long. With V trimmed by 3 bases and J by 9 bases, 6 bases remained unmatched. Germline V gene data show CDR1 as SGHTA and CDR2 as FQGNSA.